These 7 T cell receptor beta chains share one sample of origin, sequenced in a study of somatic mutations in cytotoxic T cells in rheumatoid arthritis. The assay was immunoSEQ multiplex PCR, and TCRdb's table has in-frame clones only and misses some. The sample holds 14,000 or so clones, about 81% seen once. Input material: CD8+ T cells sorted from blood. The origin of the receptors is an adult with rheumatoid arthritis.

The chain links TRBV5-6 to TRBJ1-5, with TRBD1 identical over 9 bases. Germline lookup yields CDR1 SGHDT and CDR2 YYEEEE. The CDR3 sequence is 17 residues long. V shed 4 bases and J 0 bases; nucleotides not matched to a gene: 8. Here the CDR3 reads CASSSTGQGYSNQPQHF. The CDR3 nucleotides read TGTGCCAGCAGCAGCACCGGACAGGGGTATAGCAATCAGCCCCAGCATTTT.

This clone was counted once. This chain uses TRBV4-2 with TRBJ1-1; weak D call: TRBD1 (6 bases). The CDR3 is 16 amino acids. CDR1 is LGHNA and CDR2 is YNFKEQ in the germline V gene. With 0 bases removed from V and 0 bases from J, the gap between germline ends came to 11 bases. The CDR3 sequence is CASSQERGGMNTEAFF. As DNA, the CDR3 is TGTGCCAGCAGCCAAGAGAGGGGGGGCATGAACACTGAAGCTTTCTTT.

This clone has only a few counts. The CDR3 sequence is CASSQSGGNTEAFF. CDR3 sequence (DNA): TGTGCCAGCAGCCAATCAGGGGGGAACACTGAAGCTTTCTTT. The chain couples TRBV16 to TRBJ1-1; D perhaps matches TRBD1 (6 bases). Trimming took off 0 bases at V and 1 base at J, with 6 bases between the two ends. The CDR3 totals 14 residues. Germline lookup yields CDR1 KGHSY and CDR2 FQNENV. Drawing the rest from reference TRBV16 and TRBJ1-1, the complete variable domain is GEEVAQTPKHLVRGEGQKAKLYCAPIKGHSYVFWYQQVLKNEFKFLISFQNENVFDETGMPKERFSAKCLPNSPCSLEIQATKLEDSAVYFCASSQSGGNTEAFFGQGTRLTVV.

This clone has only one observation. V and J are TRBV27 and TRBJ2-7; D is uncertain. From germline, CDR1 is MNHEY and CDR2 SMNVEV (reference sequence). The CDR3 is 15 amino acids. Between the trimmed V and J ends, which lost 6 bases and 6 bases, there was a span of 21 bases. This chain's CDR3 is CASSSTGSMRFEQYF. CDR3 nucleotides: TGTGCCAGCAGCTCCACCGGTTCGATGCGCTTCGAGCAGTACTTC.

This clone showed up just once. This rearrangement joins TRBV7-8 to TRBJ2-5, with 10 bases aligning to TRBD1. J gave up 4 bases and V 5 bases, and 10 bases lay outside the gene matches. Germline CDR1 and CDR2: SGHVS and FQNEAQ. The CDR3 runs to 16 residues. CDR3 sequence reads: CASSAPGTGVRETQYF. CDR3 nucleotide sequence: TGTGCCAGCAGCGCCCCCGGGACAGGGGTTAGAGAGACCCAGTACTTC.

The rearrangement uses TRBV6-1 and TRBJ2-7; no definite D call. Germline V gene sequence: CDR1 MNHNS, CDR2 SASEGT. The CDR3 is made up of 15 amino acids. V was pared by 3 bases and J by 3 bases, with 15 bases between. The chain's CDR3 is CASSEGIGWDYEQYF. The CDR3 bases are TGTGCCAGCAGTGAGGGTATAGGGTGGGACTACGAGCAGTACTTC.

The chain joins TRBV6-6 to TRBJ2-1; D remains unclear. The germline V gene has CDR1 MNHNY and CDR2 SVGAGI (reference sequence). V was cut by 6 bases and J by 0 bases, with 12 bases left in between. CDR3 size: 15 residues. CDR3 coding DNA: TGTGCCAGCAGGGGCGATAGTAGCTCCTACAATGAGCAGTTCTTC. Its translation: CASRGDSSSYNEQFF.